These 25 T cell receptor beta chains came from one sample sequenced in a study of CD8+CD57+ T cells in acquired aplastic anemia. Genomic DNA provided the template from which TCR beta VDJ and CDR3 profiles were obtained. TCRdb used MiXCR to reprocess the reads, holding one entry per CDR3 protein. Of hundreds of thousands of distinct CDR3 sequences listed, roughly 68% are singletons. Sequencing was performed on sorted CD4+, CD8+, or CD8+CD57+ T cells (not recorded which) from PBMCs. Receptor source: a human donor in good health, serving as a control.

To note about this clonotype: A junction end diverges from the germline sequence, so it may reflect a read error. V and J are TRBV10-2 and TRBJ1-6; no clear D. Germline CDR1 is WSHSY and CDR2 is SAAADI. The CDR3 runs 13 residues. CDR3 in DNA: TGCGCCAGCAGCCCCCGGGTCTCCATAAGCGGCCACTTC. Encoded protein: CASSPRVSISGHF.

The table lists this clonotype with many counts. The CDR3 DNA is TGTGCCAGCAGCGTGACAGGGATGAACACTGAAGCTTTCTTT. Translation: CASSVTGMNTEAFF. This chain links TRBV9 with TRBJ1-1, with 7 bases aligning to TRBD1. Trimming removed 2 bases from V and 0 bases from J; junction bases left unmatched: 1. This CDR3 is 14 amino acids long. The germline CDR1 and CDR2 sequences are SGDLS and YYNGEE.

The V call is TRBV9, the J call TRBJ2-6; no reliable D call. The CDR3 length is 17 residues. V lost 2 bases, J lost 11 bases, and 23 bases lay in between. CDR1 and CDR2 (germline): SGDLS, YYNGEE. The CDR3 loop reads CASSVGTVDGYTYVLTF. CDR3 DNA sequence: TGTGCCAGCAGCGTGGGAACGGTTGATGGCTACACCTACGTCCTGACTTTC.

V usage is TRBV7-2 and J usage is TRBJ1-5; the D gene is possibly TRBD1 (6 bases). This CDR3 is built from 14 residues. Trimming removed 2 bases from V and 2 bases from J, with 7 bases in between. Per the germline V gene, CDR1 is SGHTA and CDR2 is FQGNSA. Here the CDR3 reads CASSLRTGNQPQHF. CDR3 nucleotide sequence: TGTGCCAGCAGCTTAAGGACAGGCAATCAGCCCCAGCATTTT.

This clonotype was seen ten or more times. This rearrangement joins TRBV6-4 to TRBJ2-3, with 7 positions matching TRBD1. The trim removed 5 bases at V and 6 bases at J, leaving 5 bases unmatched. The CDR3 loop spans 13 amino acids. The V gene's germline CDR1 is MRHNA and CDR2 SNTAGT. The CDR3 sequence: CASSRQGTDTQYF. CDR3 sequence (DNA): TGTGCCAGCAGTCGACAGGGAACGGATACGCAGTATTTT.

About this clonotype: One base away lies a much larger clone, so this may be a sequencing read error. The V call is TRBV9, the J call TRBJ1-1, with 8 nucleotides matching TRBD1. V lost 2 bases to trimming and J lost 1 base; unmatched junction nucleotides: 4. The germline CDR1 and CDR2 sequences are SGDLS and YYNGEE. This CDR3 has 15 residues. In nucleotides, the CDR3 is TGTGCCAGCAGCGTGAAGACAGGGGAGAACACTGAAGCTTTCTTT. As protein: CASSVKTGENTEAFF. Together with reference TRBV9 and TRBJ1-1, the CDR3 gives the full variable domain: DSGVTQTPKHLITATGQRVTLRCSPRSGDLSVYWYQQSLDQGLQFLIQYYNGEERAKGNILERFSAQQFPDLHSELNLSSLELGDSALYFCASSVKTGENTEAFFGQGTRLTVV.

Ten or more counts support this clonotype. CDR3 region: CASRREIGYTF. CDR3 nucleotide sequence: TGTGCCAGCAGACGAGAGATTGGCTACACCTTC. This chain links TRBV6-2 or TRBV6-3 with TRBJ1-2; no definite D call. Germline V gives CDR1 MNHEY, CDR2 SVGEGT. The CDR3 is 11 residues long. V was cut by 6 bases and J by 7 bases, with 9 bases left in between.

The chain carries TRBV6-5 and TRBJ1-4, with a tentative D call TRBD1 (5 bases). The CDR3 totals 14 residues. V lost 5 bases and J lost 11, with 18 bases in between. Germline V gene sequence: CDR1 MNHEY, CDR2 SVGAGI. DNA for the CDR3: TGTGCCAGCAGTGGAGTGCGTCAGGGTGGCAAACTGTTTTTT. Translating it yields CASSGVRQGGKLFF.

This clonotype was counted at least ten times. This chain connects TRBV7-2 to TRBJ2-1; either TRBD1 or TRBD2 may fit D (5 bases each). Trimming removed 2 bases from V and 4 bases from J, with 12 bases in between. The germline CDR1 and CDR2 sequences are SGHTA and FQGNSA. The CDR3 is made up of 15 amino acids. In DNA form, the CDR3 reads TGTGCCAGCAGCTTAACGAGGGGCGGGTACAATGAGCAGTTCTTC. This encodes CASSLTRGGYNEQFF.

The chain employs TRBV20-1 and TRBJ1-1, with a weak D call TRBD1 (5 bases). Trimming cost V 1 base and J 0 bases, with 9 bases left between them. Germline values: CDR1 DFQATT, CDR2 SNEGSKA (reference sequence). The CDR3 loop spans 14 amino acids. The CDR3 bases are TGCAGTGCTAGAGTCGGGGGACTGAACACTGAAGCTTTCTTT. Protein: CSARVGGLNTEAFF.

For this clonotype: This may stem from a read error, because a much larger clone lies one nucleotide away. The genes are TRBV10-3 and TRBJ2-6; 7 bases line up with TRBD1. The CDR3 extends over 16 amino acids. The V segment lost 10 bases and the J segment 2 bases; nucleotides outside the gene matches: 11. Germline V lookup: CDR1 ENHRY, CDR2 SYGVKD. The chain's CDR3 is CANSHTQGAGANVLTF. The CDR3 DNA sequence: TGTGCCAACAGCCATACTCAGGGGGCTGGGGCCAACGTCCTGACTTTC.

This clonotype appeared a single time. The V call is TRBV20-1, the J call TRBJ2-1, with 11 bases identical to TRBD2. The trim removed 5 bases at V and 6 bases at J, leaving 9 bases unmatched. This CDR3 is 15 amino acids long. Germline CDR1 and CDR2: DFQATT and SNEGSKA (reference sequence). The CDR3 DNA follows: TGCAGTGCTGCACGGACTAGCGGGCTTTCCAATGAGCAGTTCTTC. Amino acid sequence: CSAARTSGLSNEQFF.

The V gene is TRBV9, the J gene TRBJ1-5; maybe TRBD1 (5 bases). There are 15 residues in the CDR3. Germline CDR1 is SGDLS and CDR2 is YYNGEE. Trimming shortened V by 4 bases and J by 13 bases, and 24 bases separated the two germline ends. CDR3 in DNA: TGTGCCAGCAGCACCTCACCGGGGGGAGTGAATGAGCAGCATTTT. Translation: CASSTSPGGVNEQHF.

A remark on this clonotype: No conserved phenylalanine or tryptophan is present at the end of the CDR3, so a read error is the likely explanation. The DNA is left out, because the CDR3 cannot be placed on it with certainty; the CDR3 is given as TCRdb lists it. The chain employs TRBV7-6 and TRBJ1-1. The CDR3 has 13 residues if both end residues are counted. Germline V gene sequence: CDR1 SGHVS, CDR2 FNYEAQ. The CDR3 protein is CASSLGVVPYGYT.

The gene calls are TRBV2 and TRBJ2-7, with D perhaps matching TRBD1 or TRBD2 (5 bases each). Trimming removed 10 bases from V and 7 bases from J, with 17 bases in between. Looked up from germline, CDR1 is SNHLY and CDR2 is FYNNEI. This CDR3 comprises 12 residues. CDR3 bases: TGTGCCACCGGGACGGCCGAGAGGGAGCAGTACTTC. Translated, it gives CATGTAEREQYF. The entire variable domain, with the rest obtained from reference TRBV2 and TRBJ2-7, is as follows: EPEVTQTPSHQVTQMGQEVILRCVPISNHLYFYWYRQILGQKVEFLVSFYNNEISEKSEIFDDQFSVERPDGSNFTLKIRSTKLEDSAMYFCATGTAEREQYFGPGTRLTVT.

In DNA form, the CDR3 reads TGTGCCAGCAGAGCTACAGGGGACAATTCACCCCTCCACTTT. It codes for CASRATGDNSPLHF. V gene TRBV9 combines with J gene TRBJ1-6, with 7 bases aligning to TRBD1. The CDR3 spans 14 residues. CDR1 SGDLS and CDR2 YYNGEE come from the germline V gene. After removal of 5 bases from V and 7 bases from J, the junction contained 6 bases not matched to a gene. Filled out from reference TRBV9 and TRBJ1-6, the complete variable domain reads DSGVTQTPKHLITATGQRVTLRCSPRSGDLSVYWYQQSLDQGLQFLIQYYNGEERAKGNILERFSAQQFPDLHSELNLSSLELGDSALYFCASRATGDNSPLHFGNGTRLTVT.

This clonotype occurred a few times. The chain carries TRBV7-9 and TRBJ2-4; D is possibly TRBD2 (7 bases). Germline loops: CDR1 SEHNR, CDR2 FQNEAQ (reference sequence). This CDR3 is built from 12 residues. V was cut by 3 bases and J by 15 bases, with 15 bases left in between. The DNA for the CDR3 is TGTGCCAGCAGCTTTGGGGGGGCGGCGGGGTACTTC. Translating gives CASSFGGAAGYF.

V usage is TRBV7-2 and J usage is TRBJ2-7; D gene unclear. The CDR3 is 14 amino acids. V lost 5 bases and J 2 bases, leaving 13 bases between the germline ends. Per the germline V gene, CDR1 is SGHTA and CDR2 is FQGNSA. CDR3 DNA sequence: TGTGCCAGCAGCCTTCTGAACATTGCCTACGAGCAGTACTTC. It specifies CASSLLNIAYEQYF.

V and J are TRBV11-2 and TRBJ2-7; D is uncertain. From germline, CDR1 is SGHAT and CDR2 FQNNGV. V lost 3 bases and J 4 bases, leaving 16 bases between the germline ends. There are 15 residues in the CDR3. The CDR3 DNA sequence: TGTGCCAGCAGCTTCGGTGCGAGCGCGACGTACGAGCAGTACTTC. It codes for CASSFGASATYEQYF.

This clonotype was recorded many times. The chain couples TRBV20-1 to TRBJ1-4; possibly TRBD1 for D (6 bases). The germline gives CDR1 DFQATT, CDR2 SNEGSKA (reference sequence). Between the trimmed V and J ends, which lost 6 bases and 5 bases, there was a span of 13 bases. This CDR3 has 13 amino acids. The DNA of the CDR3 is TGCAGTGCACTTAAAGACAGGAATGAAAAACTGTTTTTT. Encoded protein: CSALKDRNEKLFF.

This chain connects TRBV25-1 to TRBJ1-6, with 7 bases fitting TRBD1. With 8 bases clipped from V and 5 bases from J, the junction kept 6 bases outside the gene matches. In germline, CDR1 is MGHDK, CDR2 SYGVNS. CDR3 length: 14 amino acids. CDR3 residues: CASLGGRHNSPLHF. Here the CDR3 DNA reads TGTGCCAGCCTAGGGGGCAGGCATAATTCACCCCTCCACTTT.

The J gene is TRBJ1-4, the V gene TRBV7-2; no reliable D call. The germline CDR1 and CDR2 sequences are SGHTA and FQGNSA. The CDR3 has 15 amino acids. V was cut by 0 bases and J by 16 bases, with 21 bases left in between. The CDR3 bases are TGTGCCAGCAGCTTAGCCGGTGGCGGAGCCTACAATGAGTTTTTT. Protein sequence: CASSLAGGGAYNEFF.

The chain recombines TRBV24-1 with TRBJ2-7; perhaps TRBD1 as D (6 bases). V shed 1 base and J shed 7 bases, with 25 bases lying between them. From germline, CDR1 is KGHDR and CDR2 SFDVKD. The CDR3 totals 18 residues. This CDR3 reads CATSDLMGRGTIGDEQYF. The CDR3, as DNA: TGTGCCACCAGTGATTTAATGGGCAGGGGAACAATTGGTGATGAGCAGTACTTC.

Remarks on this clonotype: Germline and junction disagree at one end, which may indicate a read error. The chain joins TRBV24-1 to TRBJ1-1; no firm D call. The CDR3 contains 13 residues. Germline V gene data show CDR1 as KGHDR and CDR2 as SFDVKD. CDR3 loop: CATRSSGNPEAFF. The CDR3 DNA is TGTGCCACCAGGTCGTCGGGGAACCCTGAAGCTTTCTTT.

The V and J genes are TRBV29-1 and TRBJ1-1, with a tentative D call TRBD1 (6 bases). This CDR3 is 12 amino acids long. V was cut by 7 bases and J by 1 base, with 10 bases left in between. Germline V CDR1 and CDR2: SQVTM, ANQGSEA. CDR3 in amino acids: CSAGQKNTEAFF. DNA of the CDR3: TGCAGCGCAGGACAGAAGAACACTGAAGCTTTCTTT. Together with reference TRBV29-1 and TRBJ1-1, the CDR3 gives the full variable domain: SAVISQKPSRDICQRGTSLTIQCQVDSQVTMMFWYRQQPGQSLTLIATANQGSEATYESGFVIDKFPISRPNLTFSTLTVSNMSPEDSSIYLCSAGQKNTEAFFGQGTRLTVV.